This T cell receptor (beta chain) was sequenced in a study of cytomegalovirus exposure and HLA in healthy donors. The length of the CDR3 is 11 residues. Trimming shortened V by 5 bases and J by 8 bases, and 12 bases separated the two germline ends. Germline loops: CDR1 GTSNPN, CDR2 SVGIG (reference sequence). With 60 Vbeta and 13 Jbeta primers, the PCR was carried out. Clones were read by immunoSEQ multiplex PCR, and TCRdb kept only the in-frame ones, dropping some. Counted here are roughly 99,000 clones, around 85% occurring once; the ten biggest clones make up 2% to 2.5%. The specimen was PBMCs. The chain recombines TRBV30 with TRBJ1-2; unclear D gene. The receptor's source is a young man in good health and CMV-seronegative. The CDR3 region is CAWAAGRGYTF. The CDR3 bases are TGTGCCTGGGCAGCAGGTAGGGGCTACACCTTC.